This T cell receptor beta chain was captured by sequencing in a study of blood T cell repertoires in COVID-19. Some clones are missing from TCRdb's copy, which holds only in-frame ones; the method was immunoSEQ multiplex PCR. This table has some 370,000 clones, under 85% appearing once. Cohorts were assigned according to the clinical history that participants reported. The CDR3 runs to 16 residues. Germline V gene lookup returns CDR1 SGDLS and CDR2 YYNGEE. J lost 6 bases, V lost 3 bases, and 11 bases had no gene match. This sequence was found in a woman between 45 and 60 years old who had recovered from COVID-19. Sequencing was done on a sample of PBMCs or T cells enriched from blood (not recorded which). This chain uses TRBV9 with TRBJ2-1; TRBD2 aligns across 8 bases. CDR3 bases: TGTGCCAGCAGCGATAGCGGGACTACGAACCGCAATGAGCAGTTCTTC. Its translation is CASSDSGTTNRNEQFF.